Below, 15 T cell receptor beta chains from the same sample are listed, as sequenced in a study of Graves' ophthalmopathy and Graves' hyperthyroidism. Investigators amplified TCR beta CDR3 regions from RNA transcripts. RT-PCR with HTBI primers came first, then second-round multiplex PCR. TCRdb reprocessed the multiplex PCR reads with MiXCR, giving one entry per CDR3 protein. The table lists some 350,000 distinct CDR3 sequences, roughly 15% of them singletons. Sequencing was performed on peripheral blood. Receptors were obtained from an adult woman with stable Graves' hyperthyroidism.

This clonotype was recorded at least ten times. This chain uses TRBV12-3 or TRBV12-4 with TRBJ2-5, with D perhaps matching TRBD1 (5 bases). The CDR3 extends over 14 amino acids. Trimming shortened V by 2 bases and J by 5 bases, and 12 bases separated the two germline ends. CDR3 amino acids: CASSLNGAWETQYF. CDR3 bases: TGTGCCAGCAGTTTAAATGGGGCGTGGGAGACCCAGTACTTC.

This clonotype was recorded at least ten times. This chain joins TRBV28 and TRBJ1-1, with D perhaps matching TRBD1 (5 bases). Germline values: CDR1 MDHEN, CDR2 SYDVKM. The CDR3 has 14 residues. Trimming took off 1 base at V and 6 bases at J, with 12 bases between the two ends. The DNA for the CDR3 is TGTGCCAGCAGTTTATATAGGCGGACACCTGAAGCTTTCTTT. Its protein is CASSLYRRTPEAFF.

This clonotype appeared many times. The rearrangement joins TRBV11-1 to TRBJ1-5; 8 bases fit TRBD1. This CDR3 has 16 amino acids. Germline CDR1 reads SGHAT; CDR2 reads FQDESV (reference sequence). After removal of 0 bases from V and 6 bases from J, the junction contained 7 bases not matched to a gene. The CDR3 protein is CASSLATGEDGQPQHF. CDR3 coding DNA: TGTGCCAGCAGCTTAGCGACAGGGGAAGATGGTCAGCCCCAGCATTTT.

This clonotype has ten or more counts. The chain has TRBV19 and TRBJ1-5; D is ambiguous. CDR3 length: 14 amino acids. V was cut by 6 bases and J by 10 bases, with 19 bases left in between. From germline, CDR1 is LNHDA and CDR2 SQIVND (reference sequence). DNA of the CDR3: TGTGCCAGTAGACCGGAGGGTTCGTTCGAACCCCAGCATTTT. Translation gives CASRPEGSFEPQHF. Combining the CDR3 with reference TRBV19 and TRBJ1-5 gives the whole variable domain DGGITQSPKYLFRKEGQNVTLSCEQNLNHDAMYWYRQDPGQGLRLIYYSQIVNDFQKGDIAEGYSVSREKKESFPLTVTSAQKNPTAFYLCASRPEGSFEPQHFGDGTRLSIL.

This clonotype has at least ten counts. V gene TRBV2 combines with J gene TRBJ2-5, with 8 bases aligning to TRBD2. With 8 bases clipped from V and 2 bases from J, the junction kept 13 bases outside the gene matches. CDR1 and CDR2 (germline): SNHLY, FYNNEI. The CDR3 has 16 residues. The CDR3: CASQNGGAGPQETQYF. CDR3 DNA sequence: TGTGCCAGCCAGAACGGGGGGGCCGGCCCTCAAGAGACCCAGTACTTC. Combining the CDR3 with reference TRBV2 and TRBJ2-5 gives the whole variable domain EPEVTQTPSHQVTQMGQEVILRCVPISNHLYFYWYRQILGQKVEFLVSFYNNEISEKSEIFDDQFSVERPDGSNFTLKIRSTKLEDSAMYFCASQNGGAGPQETQYFGPGTRLLVL.

A few counts support this clonotype. This chain uses TRBV6-5 with TRBJ1-1; 8 bases agree with TRBD1. The V segment lost 4 bases and the J segment 7 bases; nucleotides outside the gene matches: 11. CDR3 length: 15 amino acids. Germline loops: CDR1 MNHEY, CDR2 SVGAGI. For the CDR3, the DNA is TGTGCCAGCAGTTTCTACTCAGGGGGCGCGAATGAAGCTTTCTTT. Encoded protein: CASSFYSGGANEAFF.

This clonotype was seen ten or more times. This sequence joins TRBV30 and TRBJ1-1; the D gene is possibly TRBD1 (5 bases). From germline, CDR1 is GTSNPN and CDR2 SVGIG (reference sequence). V was shortened by 5 bases and J by 4 bases, with 11 bases between the two germline ends. This CDR3 has 12 residues. CDR3 bases: TGTGCCTGGGGGGGGGAATTCACTGAAGCTTTCTTT. This translates into CAWGGEFTEAFF. Together with reference TRBV30 and TRBJ1-1, the CDR3 gives the full variable domain: SQTIHQWPATLVQPVGSPLSLECTVEGTSNPNLYWYRQAAGRGLQLLFYSVGIGQISSEVPQNLSASRPQDRQFILSSKKLLLSDSGFYLCAWGGEFTEAFFGQGTRLTVV.

Concerning this clonotype itself: Sequence at one end of the junction differs from germline and may be a read error. The V and J genes are TRBV28 and TRBJ2-7; 7 bases match TRBD1. The CDR3 consists of 15 residues. Germline values: CDR1 MDHEN, CDR2 SYDVKM. Here the CDR3 reads CTSSLPGTVAYEQYF. The CDR3 bases are TGTACCAGCAGTTTACCCGGGACAGTCGCCTACGAGCAGTACTTC.

The chain links TRBV12-3 or TRBV12-4 to TRBJ2-2; tentative D call: TRBD2 (7 bases). The CDR3 runs to 15 residues. V gave up 7 bases and J gave up 7 bases, with 19 bases separating them. CDR3: CASTGDYSVGGELFF. CDR3 nucleotides: TGTGCCAGCACAGGGGACTATTCGGTGGGCGGGGAGCTGTTTTTT.

This clonotype was detected ten times or more. The chain links TRBV24-1 to TRBJ2-5; TRBD1 aligns across 10 bases. This CDR3 contains 16 residues. Germline CDR1 KGHDR, CDR2 SFDVKD. Trimming cost V 5 bases and J 2 bases; bases outside gene matches: 7. CDR3 residues: CATSGRQGARQETQYF. The CDR3 nucleotides read TGTGCCACCAGTGGAAGACAGGGGGCAAGGCAAGAGACCCAGTACTTC.

This clonotype showed up many times. The chain couples TRBV7-8 to TRBJ2-7; TRBD2 aligns across 7 bases. The CDR3 is 15 amino acids. Germline CDR1 reads SGHVS; CDR2 reads FQNEAQ. Trimming cost V 5 bases and J 0 bases; bases outside gene matches: 7. For the CDR3, the DNA is TGTGCCAGCAGCGATAGCGGGCCCAACTCCTACGAGCAGTACTTC. It specifies CASSDSGPNSYEQYF.

As regards this clonotype: This may come from a read error, since a much larger clone is one base off. CDR3 sequence: CASTKDRGAYLHF. DNA for the CDR3: TGTGCCAGTACTAAGGATCGGGGCGCATATCTCCACTTT. V gene TRBV19 combines with J gene TRBJ1-6; tentative D call: TRBD1 (5 bases). The V gene's germline CDR1 is LNHDA and CDR2 SQIVND (reference sequence). V shed 7 bases and J shed 16 bases, with 20 bases lying between them. The CDR3 is 13 residues long.

This clonotype has ten or more counts. CDR3 sequence reads: CASSTGGNEQYF. The DNA of the CDR3 is TGTGCCAGCAGCACCGGTGGGAACGAGCAGTACTTC. The chain links TRBV27 to TRBJ2-7; the D is unclear. Trimming removed 6 bases at V and 5 bases at J, with 11 bases between. The CDR3 loop spans 12 amino acids. Germline CDR1 reads MNHEY; CDR2 reads SMNVEV (reference sequence).

This clonotype was detected many times. The chain links TRBV20-1 to TRBJ1-5; 7 nucleotides align to TRBD1. The CDR3 loop spans 17 amino acids. Trimming at V came to 5 bases and at J to 0 bases, leaving 13 bases not matched to a gene. CDR1 and CDR2 from the germline V gene are DFQATT and SNEGSKA (reference sequence). For the CDR3, the DNA is TGCAGTGCTCAGGACAGGATCGGACTCCTTAGCAATCAGCCCCAGCATTTT. This translates into CSAQDRIGLLSNQPQHF.

The J gene is TRBJ1-5, the V gene TRBV20-1; 9 nucleotides match TRBD1. V was pared by 7 bases and J by 4 bases, with 8 bases of the junction left unmatched. The CDR3 is 14 residues long. Germline lookup yields CDR1 DFQATT and CDR2 SNEGSKA (reference sequence). DNA for the CDR3: TGCAGTGTTATTACAGGGGGCCGTAATCAGCCCCAGCATTTT. It translates to CSVITGGRNQPQHF.